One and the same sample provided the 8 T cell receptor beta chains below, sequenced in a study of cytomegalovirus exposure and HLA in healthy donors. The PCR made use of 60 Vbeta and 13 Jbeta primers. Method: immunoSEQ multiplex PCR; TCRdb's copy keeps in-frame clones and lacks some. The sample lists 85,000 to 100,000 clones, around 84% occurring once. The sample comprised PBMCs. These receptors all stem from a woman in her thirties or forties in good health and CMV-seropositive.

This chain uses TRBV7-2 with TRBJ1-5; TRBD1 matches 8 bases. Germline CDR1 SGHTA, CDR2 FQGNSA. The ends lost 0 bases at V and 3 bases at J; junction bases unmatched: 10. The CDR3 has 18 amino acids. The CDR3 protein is CASSLARRPGGLNQPQHF. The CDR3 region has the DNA TGTGCCAGCAGCTTAGCGAGAAGGCCAGGGGGCCTCAATCAGCCCCAGCATTTT.

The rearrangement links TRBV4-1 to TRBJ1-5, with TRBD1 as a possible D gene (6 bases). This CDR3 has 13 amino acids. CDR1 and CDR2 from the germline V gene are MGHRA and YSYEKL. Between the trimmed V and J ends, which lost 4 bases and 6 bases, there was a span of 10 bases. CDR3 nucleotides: TGCGCCAGCAGCCTCGGACAGTTTCAGCCCCAGCATTTT. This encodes CASSLGQFQPQHF.

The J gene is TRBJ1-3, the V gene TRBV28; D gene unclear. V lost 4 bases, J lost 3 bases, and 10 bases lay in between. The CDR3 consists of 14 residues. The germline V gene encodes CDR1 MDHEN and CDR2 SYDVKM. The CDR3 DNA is TGTGCCAGCAGTTCGGCGGGCTTTGGAAACACCATATATTTT. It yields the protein CASSSAGFGNTIYF.

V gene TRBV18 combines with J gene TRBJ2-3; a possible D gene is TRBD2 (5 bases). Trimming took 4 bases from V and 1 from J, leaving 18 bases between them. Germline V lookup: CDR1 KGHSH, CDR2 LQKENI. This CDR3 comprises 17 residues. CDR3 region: CASSHSHRTAGTDTQYF. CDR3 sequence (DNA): TGTGCCAGCTCACACTCTCACCGGACTGCGGGCACAGATACGCAGTATTTT.

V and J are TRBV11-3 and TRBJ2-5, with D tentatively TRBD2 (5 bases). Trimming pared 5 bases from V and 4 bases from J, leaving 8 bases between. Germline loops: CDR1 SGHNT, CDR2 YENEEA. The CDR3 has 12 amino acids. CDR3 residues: CASSRDSETQYF. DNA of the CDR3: TGTGCCAGCAGCCGGGATTCAGAGACCCAGTACTTC.

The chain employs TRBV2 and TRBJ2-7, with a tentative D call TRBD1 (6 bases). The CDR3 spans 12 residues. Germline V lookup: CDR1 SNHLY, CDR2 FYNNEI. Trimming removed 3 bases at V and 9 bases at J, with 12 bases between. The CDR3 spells CASSDEGDGQYF. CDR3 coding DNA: TGTGCCAGCAGTGACGAGGGGGACGGGCAGTACTTC.

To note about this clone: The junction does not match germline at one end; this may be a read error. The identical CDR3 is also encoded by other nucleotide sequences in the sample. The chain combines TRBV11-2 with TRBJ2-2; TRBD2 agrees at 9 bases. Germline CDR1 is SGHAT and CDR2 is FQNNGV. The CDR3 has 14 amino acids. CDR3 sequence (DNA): TGTGCCAGCAGTTTAGATAAGGGCGGGAGGGTGCTGTTTTTT. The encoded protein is CASSLDKGGRVLFF.

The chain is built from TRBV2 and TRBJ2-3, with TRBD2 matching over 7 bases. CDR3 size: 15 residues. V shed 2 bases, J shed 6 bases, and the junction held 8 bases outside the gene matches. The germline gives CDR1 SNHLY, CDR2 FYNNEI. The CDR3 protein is CASSEFGGGMDTQYF. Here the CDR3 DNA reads TGTGCCAGCAGTGAATTTGGGGGAGGGATGGATACGCAGTATTTT.